Below, 9 T cell receptor beta chains from the same sample are listed, as sequenced in a study of T-cell reconstitution after alpha-beta-depleted transplantation in children. Unique molecular identifiers were incorporated during preparation of the TCRbeta library. TCRdb recomputed calls from the PCR reads with MiXCR, one row per CDR3 protein. The sample includes about 980,000 distinct CDR3 sequences, roughly 29% of them seen just once. Sequenced here: PBMCs, mostly from graft donor cells, sampled 360 days after TCRalphabeta/CD19-depleted stem cell transplant. These receptor sequences come from a boy in the first two years of life who had a stem cell transplant for SCID, so the T cells may come from the graft donor.

The chain links TRBV5-1 to TRBJ2-2, with 7 bases lining up with TRBD2. The CDR3 has 14 amino acids. The V and J ends lost 4 bases and 1 base, in that order; junction bases with no gene match: 1. CDR1 and CDR2 from the germline V gene are SGHRS and YFSETQ. The CDR3 DNA reads as TGCGCCAGCAGCGGGGGGGTGAACACCGGGGAGCTGTTTTTT. It encodes CASSGGVNTGELFF.

The chain recombines TRBV7-2 with TRBJ2-5, with a possible D match to TRBD1 (5 bases). The CDR3 loop spans 13 amino acids. V was pared by 4 bases and J by 5 bases, with 11 bases between. CDR1 and CDR2 from the germline V gene are SGHTA and FQGNSA. The CDR3 is CASSYPGWETQYF. The CDR3 bases are TGTGCCAGCAGCTATCCAGGGTGGGAGACCCAGTACTTC.

The chain has TRBV30 and TRBJ1-1; no clear D. The CDR3 runs 13 residues. Germline V gene data show CDR1 as GTSNPN and CDR2 as SVGIG (reference sequence). V dropped 2 bases and J dropped 1 base, with 8 bases sitting between them. In DNA form, the CDR3 reads TGTGCCTGGAGTACAGACACGAACACTGAAGCTTTCTTT. It codes for CAWSTDTNTEAFF.

The chain is built from TRBV5-1 and TRBJ2-3, with D perhaps being TRBD1 or TRBD2 (5 bases each). Germline V CDR1 and CDR2: SGHRS, YFSETQ. The CDR3 extends over 13 amino acids. V lost 4 bases, J lost 7 bases, and 13 bases lay in between. CDR3: CASSPRDANTQYF. The CDR3 region has the DNA TGCGCCAGCAGCCCACGGGACGCAAATACGCAGTATTTT.

Only a few counts were recorded for this clonotype. This chain joins TRBV4-3 and TRBJ2-1; TRBD2 matches at 9 bases. Germline V gives CDR1 LGHNA, CDR2 YSLEER. The V segment lost 2 bases and the J segment 2 bases; nucleotides outside the gene matches: 1. This CDR3 is built from 15 residues. CDR3 bases: TGCGCCAGCAGCCAACGCGGGGGGGCCTACAATGAGCAGTTCTTC. Encoded protein: CASSQRGGAYNEQFF.

This clonotype turned up a few times. CDR3 sequence reads: CASSVGASGGVYQETQYF. The CDR3 nucleotides read TGTGCCAGCAGCGTAGGGGCTAGCGGGGGGGTTTACCAAGAGACCCAGTACTTC. V is TRBV9 and J is TRBJ2-5; TRBD2 aligns across 12 bases. Germline loops: CDR1 SGDLS, CDR2 YYNGEE. The CDR3 runs 18 residues. V shed 0 bases, J shed 0 bases, and the junction held 6 bases outside the gene matches.

The table lists this clonotype with many counts. CDR3 loop: CASSLWTSGGLDTQYF. The CDR3 DNA reads as TGTGCCAGCAGCTTATGGACTAGCGGGGGGTTAGATACGCAGTATTTT. This chain joins TRBV7-2 and TRBJ2-3, with TRBD2 matching over 14 bases. The CDR3 contains 16 residues. Unmatched junction bases numbered 3, after V lost 2 bases and J lost 5 bases. In germline, CDR1 is SGHTA, CDR2 FQGNSA.

This clonotype was counted between two and nine times. The chain carries TRBV20-1 and TRBJ1-5; no firm D call. The CDR3 loop spans 14 amino acids. From germline, CDR1 is DFQATT and CDR2 SNEGSKA (reference sequence). Trimming pared 0 bases from V and 4 bases from J, leaving 10 bases between. The CDR3 loop reads CSARDQIRNQPQHF. The DNA for the CDR3 is TGCAGTGCTAGAGATCAGATCAGAAATCAGCCCCAGCATTTT.

This clonotype was detected a few times. The chain links TRBV7-3 to TRBJ2-1, with TRBD2 as a possible D gene (5 bases). The germline gives CDR1 SGHTA, CDR2 FQGTGA. The CDR3 length is 15 residues. Trimming shortened V by 1 base and J by 5 bases, and 12 bases separated the two germline ends. CDR3 sequence (DNA): TGTGCCAGCAGCTTAAAGGCGGGCATTAACAATGAGCAGTTCTTC. This gives the protein CASSLKAGINNEQFF.